One TCR beta chain is described in this entry. The antigen is undetermined. TCRdb independently ran MiXCR on the 5' RACE reads; one entry per CDR3 protein. The sample carries around 150,000 distinct CDR3 sequences, about 32% recorded once. The sample is drawn from a study of CD8 T cells in ankylosing spondylitis. This CDR3 has 11 residues. Between the trimmed V and J ends, which lost 4 bases and 9 bases, there was a span of 11 bases. CDR1 and CDR2 (germline): SGHRS, YFSETQ. Points from the study as a whole: Among TCR beta sequences, a motif of fewer than 10 highly homologous variants appeared characteristic of ankylosing spondylitis blood.

The receptor's source is a male donor with ankylosing spondylitis. The gene calls are TRBV5-1 and TRBJ2-7; D possibly corresponds to TRBD1 (6 bases). The source material was synovial fluid, either unsorted or a sorted T cell fraction (not recorded which). The CDR3 region has the DNA TGCGCCAGCAGCGCGGACAGTGGGCAGTACTTC. This gives the protein CASSADSGQYF.